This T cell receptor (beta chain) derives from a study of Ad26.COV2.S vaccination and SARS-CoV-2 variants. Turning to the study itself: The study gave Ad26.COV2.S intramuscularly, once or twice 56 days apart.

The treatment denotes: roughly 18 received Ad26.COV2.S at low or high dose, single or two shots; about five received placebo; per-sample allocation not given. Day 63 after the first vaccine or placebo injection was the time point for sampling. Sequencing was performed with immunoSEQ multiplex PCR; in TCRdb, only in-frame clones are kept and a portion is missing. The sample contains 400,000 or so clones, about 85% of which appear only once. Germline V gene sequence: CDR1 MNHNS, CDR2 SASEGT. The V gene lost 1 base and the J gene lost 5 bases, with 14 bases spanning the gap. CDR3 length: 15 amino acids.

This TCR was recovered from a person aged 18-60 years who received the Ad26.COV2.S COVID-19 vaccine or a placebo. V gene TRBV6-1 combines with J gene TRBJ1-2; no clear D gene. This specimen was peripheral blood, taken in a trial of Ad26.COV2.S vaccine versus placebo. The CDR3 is CASSEEGFLTYGYTF. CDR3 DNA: TGTGCCAGCAGTGAAGAAGGGTTCTTAACTTATGGCTACACCTTC.